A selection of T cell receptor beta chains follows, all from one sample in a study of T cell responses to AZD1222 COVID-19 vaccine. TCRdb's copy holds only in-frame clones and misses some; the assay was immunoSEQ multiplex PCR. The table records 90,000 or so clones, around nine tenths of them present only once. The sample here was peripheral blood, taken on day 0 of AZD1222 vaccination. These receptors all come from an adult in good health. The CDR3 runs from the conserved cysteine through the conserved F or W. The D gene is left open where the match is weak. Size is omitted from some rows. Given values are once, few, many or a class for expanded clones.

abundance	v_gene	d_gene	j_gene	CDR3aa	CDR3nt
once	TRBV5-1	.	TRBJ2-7	CASSTDDRSPYEQYF	TGCGCCAGCAGCACGGATGACAGGAGCCCCTACGAGCAGTACTTC
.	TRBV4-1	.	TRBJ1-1	CASSQDQTTDNEAFF	TGCGCCAGCAGCCAAGATCAGACAACAGATAATGAAGCTTTCTTT
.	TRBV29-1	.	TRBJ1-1	CSAKSQPRDAFF	TGCAGCGCTAAAAGTCAGCCCCGGGACGCTTTCTTT
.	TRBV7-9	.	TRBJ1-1	CASQTPGVTEAFF	TGTGCCAGCCAAACCCCGGGGGTTACTGAAGCTTTCTTT
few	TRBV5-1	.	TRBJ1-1	CASSLGDNTEAFF	TGCGCCAGCAGCTTGGGGGATAACACTGAAGCTTTCTTT
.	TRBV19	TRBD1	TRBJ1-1	CASTAGQGALWPHINTEAFF	TGTGCCAGTACGGCGGGACAGGGTGCCCTCTGGCCCCATATTAACACTGAAGCTTTCTTT
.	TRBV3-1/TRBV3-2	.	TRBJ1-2	CASSQDQWRVKGYTF	TGTGCCAGCAGCCAAGATCAGTGGAGGGTAAAGGGCTACACCTTC
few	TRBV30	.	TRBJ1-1	CAWSLDFTNTEAFF	TGTGCCTGGAGTCTCGATTTCACCAACACTGAAGCTTTCTTT
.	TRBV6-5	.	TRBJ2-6	CASSYRRSSGANVLTF	TGTGCCAGCAGTTACCGCAGATCCTCTGGGGCCAACGTCCTGACTTTC
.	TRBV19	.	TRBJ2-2	CATQRAGGNTGELFF	TGTGCCACCCAGCGGGCAGGGGGGAACACCGGGGAGCTGTTTTTT
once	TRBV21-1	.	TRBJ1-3	CASSKPGQGDEQVPSGNTIYF	TGTGCCAGCAGCAAACCCGGGCAGGGGGACGAACAAGTACCTTCTGGAAACACCATATATTTT
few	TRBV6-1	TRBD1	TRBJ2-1	CASSDYLGQGGNEQFF	TGTGCCAGCAGTGATTATTTGGGACAGGGGGGGAATGAGCAGTTCTTC
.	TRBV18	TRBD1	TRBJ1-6	CASSPGQGTTSYNSPLHF	TGTGCCAGCTCACCGGGACAGGGGACAACCTCCTATAATTCACCCCTCCACTTT
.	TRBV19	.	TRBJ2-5	CASSSQETQYF	TGTGCCAGTAGTTCACAAGAGACCCAGTACTTC
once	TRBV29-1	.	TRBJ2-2	CSANTDSKMELFF	TGCAGCGCAAATACCGACAGTAAGATGGAGCTGTTTTTT
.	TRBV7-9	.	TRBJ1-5	CASSLGSGQNGQPQHF	TGTGCCAGCAGTTTGGGGTCCGGGCAAAATGGTCAGCCCCAGCATTTT
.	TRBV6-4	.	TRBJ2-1	CASSPEGDTRDQFF	TGTGCCAGCAGCCCGGAGGGGGACACGAGGGATCAGTTCTTC
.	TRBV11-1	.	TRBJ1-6	CASSLRSHNSPLHF	TGTGCCAGCAGCTTACGCAGCCATAATTCACCCCTCCACTTT
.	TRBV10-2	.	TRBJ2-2	CASGRSRGTGELFF	TGCGCCAGCGGCAGATCCCGGGGCACCGGGGAGCTGTTTTTT
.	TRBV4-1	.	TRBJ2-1	CASSQLGYEQFF	TGCGCCAGCAGCCAACTGGGCTACGAGCAGTTCTTC
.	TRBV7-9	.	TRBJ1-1	CASSLVGLANTEAFF	TGTGCCAGCAGCTTAGTCGGCTTGGCGAACACTGAAGCTTTCTTT
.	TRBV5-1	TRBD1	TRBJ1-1	CASSLGQGKPEAFF	TGCGCCAGCAGCTTGGGACAGGGTAAGCCTGAAGCTTTCTTT
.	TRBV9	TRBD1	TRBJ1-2	CASSVGGQGNGYTF	TGTGCCAGCAGCGTAGGGGGACAGGGGAATGGCTACACCTTC
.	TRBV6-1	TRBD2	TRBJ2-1	CASSEGAGVLNEQFF	TGTGCCAGCAGTGAAGGAGCGGGAGTGCTCAATGAGCAGTTCTTC
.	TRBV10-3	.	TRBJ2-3	CAISEGPAGRTDTQYF	TGTGCCATCAGTGAGGGCCCGGCGGGACGCACAGATACGCAGTATTTT
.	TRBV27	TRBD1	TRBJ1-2	CASSPQTGPGYTF	TGTGCCAGCAGTCCTCAGACAGGGCCCGGCTACACCTTC
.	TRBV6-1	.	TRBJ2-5	CASSESHMQTQYF	TGTGCCAGCAGTGAATCTCACATGCAGACCCAGTACTTC
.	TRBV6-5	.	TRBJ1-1	CASSYGFGAFF	TGTGCCAGCAGTTATGGGTTTGGAGCTTTCTTT
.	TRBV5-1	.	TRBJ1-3	CASSLVGDPGNTIYF	TGCGCCAGCAGCTTGGTAGGGGATCCTGGAAACACCATATATTTT
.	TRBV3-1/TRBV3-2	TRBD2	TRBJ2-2	CASSQVMAGGITGELFF	TGTGCCAGCAGCCAAGTTATGGCGGGAGGGATAACCGGGGAGCTGTTTTTT
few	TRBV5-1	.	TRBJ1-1	CASSLGVYGTEAFF	TGCGCCAGCAGCTTGGGGGTCTACGGCACTGAAGCTTTCTTT
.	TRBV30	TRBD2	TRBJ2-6	CAWSVRRTSSGANVLTF	TGTGCCTGGAGTGTACGGCGGACTAGCTCTGGGGCCAACGTCCTGACTTTC
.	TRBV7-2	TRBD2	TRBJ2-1	CASSFAGESVYEQFF	TGTGCCAGCAGCTTTGCGGGGGAGTCGGTGTATGAGCAGTTCTTC
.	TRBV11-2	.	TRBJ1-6	CASSYMITADSPLHF	TGTGCCAGCAGCTATATGATTACAGCCGATTCACCCCTCCACTTT
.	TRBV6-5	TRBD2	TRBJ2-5	CATQRGEETQYF	TGTGCCACCCAGCGGGGGGAAGAGACCCAGTACTTC
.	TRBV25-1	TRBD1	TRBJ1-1	CASSESQGAGNTEAFF	TGTGCCAGCAGTGAATCCCAGGGGGCTGGGAACACTGAAGCTTTCTTT
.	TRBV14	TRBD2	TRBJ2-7	CASSRQTSGAHEQYF	TGTGCCAGCAGCCGCCAAACTAGCGGGGCCCACGAGCAGTACTTC
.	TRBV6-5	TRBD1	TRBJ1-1	CASYTGGYTEAFF	TGTGCCAGTTATACAGGGGGCTACACTGAAGCTTTCTTT
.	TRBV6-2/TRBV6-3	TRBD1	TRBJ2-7	CASSYSGQVYEQYF	TGTGCCAGCAGTTACTCGGGACAGGTCTACGAGCAGTACTTC
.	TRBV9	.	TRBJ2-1	CASSVEGRLDEQFF	TGTGCCAGCAGCGTAGAGGGGAGGTTAGATGAGCAGTTCTTC
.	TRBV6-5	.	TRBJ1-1	CASSSMSVGGRTEAFF	TGTGCCAGCAGTTCAATGTCCGTTGGGGGTAGAACTGAAGCTTTCTTT
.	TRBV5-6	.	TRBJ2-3	CASSSGGLGGTQYF	TGTGCCAGCAGCTCAGGAGGGCTAGGGGGGACGCAGTATTTT
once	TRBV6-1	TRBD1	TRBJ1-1	CASSEDRGRGNTEAFF	TGTGCCAGCAGTGAGGACAGGGGGCGAGGGAACACTGAAGCTTTCTTT
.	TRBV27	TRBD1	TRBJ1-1	CASSLQGGAWNTEAFF	TGTGCCAGCAGTTTGCAGGGGGGCGCCTGGAACACTGAAGCTTTCTTT
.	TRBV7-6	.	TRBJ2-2	CASSLSRTGKGGLTGELFF	TGTGCCAGCAGCTTAAGTAGAACGGGGAAGGGTGGTTTGACCGGGGAGCTGTTTTTT
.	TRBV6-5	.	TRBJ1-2	CASSRTQEGYGYTF	TGTGCCAGCAGTAGGACCCAGGAGGGGTATGGCTACACCTTC
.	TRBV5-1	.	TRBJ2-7	CASSSGGLTTSYEQYF	TGCGCCAGCAGCTCCGGGGGATTGACTACCAGCTACGAGCAGTACTTC
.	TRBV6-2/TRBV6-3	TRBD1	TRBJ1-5	CASSQRLRDRVNQPQHF	TGTGCCAGCAGTCAAAGACTCCGGGACAGGGTCAATCAGCCCCAGCATTTT
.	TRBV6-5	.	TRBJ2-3	CANSPGGYTQYF	TGTGCCAACTCTCCAGGGGGGTATACGCAGTATTTT
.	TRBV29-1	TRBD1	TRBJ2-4	CSVALLGQTENIQYF	TGCAGCGTCGCCCTCCTGGGACAGACCGAGAACATTCAGTACTTC
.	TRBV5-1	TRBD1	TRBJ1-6	CASSLARGTGDRSPLHF	TGCGCCAGCAGCTTGGCCAGAGGGACAGGGGATCGGTCACCCCTCCACTTT
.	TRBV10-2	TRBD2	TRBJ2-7	CASSHMGTSGSESPYEQYF	TGCGCCAGCAGCCATATGGGGACTAGCGGGAGCGAATCCCCTTACGAGCAGTACTTC
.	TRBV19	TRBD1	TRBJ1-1	CASQRQGTATEAFF	TGTGCCAGTCAAAGACAGGGGACAGCGACTGAAGCTTTCTTT
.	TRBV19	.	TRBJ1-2	CASSIQGNYGYTF	TGTGCCAGTAGTATTCAGGGTAACTATGGCTACACCTTC
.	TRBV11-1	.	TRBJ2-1	CASSAEANNEQFF	TGTGCCAGCAGCGCCGAAGCAAACAATGAGCAGTTCTTC
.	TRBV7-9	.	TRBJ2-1	CASSLPTGQGEQFF	TGTGCCAGCAGCTTACCGACCGGGCAAGGGGAGCAGTTCTTC
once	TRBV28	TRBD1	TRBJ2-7	CATDPGQTYEQYF	TGTGCCACCGATCCGGGACAGACCTACGAGCAGTACTTC